The clone carrying this T cell receptor (beta chain) was counted between two and nine times. Its antigen is unidentified. PBMCs were cryopreserved, and 1.5 to 2 micrograms of genomic DNA from them went into TCR beta libraries. The sample originates from a study of cytotoxic CD8 clonotypes in ibrutinib-treated CLL. Study overall: Among the patients, around ten presented as relapsed/refractory and 15 as treatment-naive; approximately 17 showed unmutated IGHV. The study's findings and limits: At ibrutinib response, clonality increased, and at progression it declined back toward baseline. Clonality at baseline surpassed age-matched healthy donors and tracked circulating CD8+ T-cell counts.

With V trimmed by 4 bases and J by 8 bases, 17 bases remained unmatched. CDR3 length equals 16 residues. In germline, CDR1 is SGDLS, CDR2 YYNGEE. Clones were read by immunoSEQ multiplex PCR, and TCRdb kept only the in-frame ones, dropping some. The sample consists of more than 110,000 clones, around 82% of them appearing once. The sample here was PBMCs, taken after 36 months of ibrutinib treatment. The chain carries TRBV9 and TRBJ2-7; 8 positions agree with TRBD1. The sequence was obtained from a human donor with chronic lymphocytic leukemia. The CDR3 region has the DNA TGTGCCAGCAGCCCAAGGGACAGGACGGCTACGCTTCAGCAGTACTTC. This encodes CASSPRDRTATLQQYF.